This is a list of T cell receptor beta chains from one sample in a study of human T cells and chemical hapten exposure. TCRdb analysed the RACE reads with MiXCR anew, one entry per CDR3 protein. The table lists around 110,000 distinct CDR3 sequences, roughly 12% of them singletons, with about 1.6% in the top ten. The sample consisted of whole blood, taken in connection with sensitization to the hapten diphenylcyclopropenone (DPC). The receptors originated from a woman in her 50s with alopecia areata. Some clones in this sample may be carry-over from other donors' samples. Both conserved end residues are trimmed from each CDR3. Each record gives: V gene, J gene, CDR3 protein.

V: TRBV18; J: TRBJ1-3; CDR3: ASSPNEAGTGNTIY
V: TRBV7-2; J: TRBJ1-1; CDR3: ASSLAGLINTEAF
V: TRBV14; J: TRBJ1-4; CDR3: ASSRYQRTPNEKLF
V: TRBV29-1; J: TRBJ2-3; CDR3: SVELGDTQY
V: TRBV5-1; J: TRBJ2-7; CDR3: ASSLDPAGVRWY
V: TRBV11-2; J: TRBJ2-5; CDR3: ASSPGTGEGSGLTETQY
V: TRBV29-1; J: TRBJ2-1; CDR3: SVGTGDNEQF
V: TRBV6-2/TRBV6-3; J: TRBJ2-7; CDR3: AGGQGKSYEQY
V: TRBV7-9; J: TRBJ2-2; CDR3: ASSEQTGELF
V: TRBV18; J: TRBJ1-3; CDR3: ASSPSGSGNTIY
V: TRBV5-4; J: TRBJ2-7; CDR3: ASSSARDRTSYEQY
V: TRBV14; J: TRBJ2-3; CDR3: ASSQEGFLNTDTQY
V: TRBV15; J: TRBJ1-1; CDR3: ATRWGGGTEAF
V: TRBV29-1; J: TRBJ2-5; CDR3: SVVRQQETQY
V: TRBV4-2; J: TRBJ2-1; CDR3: ASSQDWLHYNERF
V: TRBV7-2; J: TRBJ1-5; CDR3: ASSFTGANQPQH
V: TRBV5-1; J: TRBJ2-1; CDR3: ASSPRLSYNEQF
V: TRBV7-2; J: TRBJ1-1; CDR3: ASSLVQNTEAF
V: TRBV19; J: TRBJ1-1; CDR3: ASSPSGRTYEAF
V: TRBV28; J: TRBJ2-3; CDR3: ASASGASGTDTQY
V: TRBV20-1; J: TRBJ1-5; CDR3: SAREQAALEPQH
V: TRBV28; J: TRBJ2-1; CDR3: ASSLTGGHNEQF
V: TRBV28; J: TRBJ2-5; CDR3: ASSFLATEETQY
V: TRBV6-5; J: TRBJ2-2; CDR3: ASSWRILSRTNTGELF